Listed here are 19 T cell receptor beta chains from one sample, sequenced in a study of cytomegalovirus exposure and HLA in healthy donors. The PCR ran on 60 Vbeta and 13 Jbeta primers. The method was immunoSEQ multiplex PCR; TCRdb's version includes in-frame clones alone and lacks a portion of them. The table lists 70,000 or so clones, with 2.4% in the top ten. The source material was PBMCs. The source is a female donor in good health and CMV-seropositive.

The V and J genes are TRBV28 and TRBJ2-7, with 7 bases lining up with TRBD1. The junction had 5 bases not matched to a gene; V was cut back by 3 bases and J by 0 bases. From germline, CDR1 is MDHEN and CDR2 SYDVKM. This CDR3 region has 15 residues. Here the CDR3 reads CASSFLRGSSYEQYF. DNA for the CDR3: TGTGCCAGCAGTTTTCTCAGGGGGAGCTCCTACGAGCAGTACTTC.

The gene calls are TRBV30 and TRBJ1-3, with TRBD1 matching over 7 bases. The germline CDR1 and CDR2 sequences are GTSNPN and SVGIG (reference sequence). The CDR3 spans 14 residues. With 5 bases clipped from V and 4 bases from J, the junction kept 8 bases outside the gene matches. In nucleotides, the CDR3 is TGTGCCTGGGACAGGGATAATCAGGGAAACACCATATATTTT. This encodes CAWDRDNQGNTIYF.

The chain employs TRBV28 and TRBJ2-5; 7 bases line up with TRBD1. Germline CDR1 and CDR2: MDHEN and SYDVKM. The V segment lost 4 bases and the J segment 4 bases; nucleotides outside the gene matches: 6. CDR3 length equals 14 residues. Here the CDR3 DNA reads TGTGCCAGCAGTTCGGGACAGCCTATAGAGACCCAGTACTTC. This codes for CASSSGQPIETQYF.

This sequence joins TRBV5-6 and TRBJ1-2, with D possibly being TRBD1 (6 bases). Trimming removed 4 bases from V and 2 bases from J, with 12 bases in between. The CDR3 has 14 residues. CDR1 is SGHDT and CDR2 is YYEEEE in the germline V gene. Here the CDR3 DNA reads TGTGCCAGCAGCGCGGACAGAAAGAACTATGGCTACACCTTC. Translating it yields CASSADRKNYGYTF.

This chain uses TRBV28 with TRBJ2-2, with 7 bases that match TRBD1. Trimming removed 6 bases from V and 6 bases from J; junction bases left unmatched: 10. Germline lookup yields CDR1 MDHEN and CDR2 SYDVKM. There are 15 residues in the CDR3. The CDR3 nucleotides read TGTGCCAGCAGATACAGGGGCCCCCTCGCCGGGGAGCTGTTTTTT. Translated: CASRYRGPLAGELFF.

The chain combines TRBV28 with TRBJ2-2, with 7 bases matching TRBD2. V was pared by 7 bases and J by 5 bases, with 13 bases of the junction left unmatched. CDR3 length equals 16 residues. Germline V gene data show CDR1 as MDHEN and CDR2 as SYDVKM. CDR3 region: CASTTPGEGLTGELFF. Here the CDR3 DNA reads TGTGCCAGCACCACTCCCGGGGAGGGGTTGACCGGGGAGCTGTTTTTT.

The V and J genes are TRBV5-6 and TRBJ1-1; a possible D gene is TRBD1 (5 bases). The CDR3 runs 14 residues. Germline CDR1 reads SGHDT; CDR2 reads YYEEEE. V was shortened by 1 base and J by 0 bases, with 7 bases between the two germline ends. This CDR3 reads CASSLSGVNTEAFF. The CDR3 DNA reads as TGTGCCAGCAGCTTGTCGGGGGTGAACACTGAAGCTTTCTTT.

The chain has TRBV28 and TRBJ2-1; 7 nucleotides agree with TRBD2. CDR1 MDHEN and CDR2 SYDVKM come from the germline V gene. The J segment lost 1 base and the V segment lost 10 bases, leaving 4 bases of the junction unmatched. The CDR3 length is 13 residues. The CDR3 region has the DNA TGTGCCACGCGGGAGCAGTCCTACAATGAGCAGTTCTTC. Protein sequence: CATREQSYNEQFF. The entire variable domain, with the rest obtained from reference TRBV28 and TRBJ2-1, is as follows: DVKVTQSSRYLVKRTGEKVFLECVQDMDHENMFWYRQDPGLGLRLIYFSYDVKMKEKGDIPEGYSVSREKKERFSLILESASTNQTSMYLCATREQSYNEQFFGPGTRLTVL.

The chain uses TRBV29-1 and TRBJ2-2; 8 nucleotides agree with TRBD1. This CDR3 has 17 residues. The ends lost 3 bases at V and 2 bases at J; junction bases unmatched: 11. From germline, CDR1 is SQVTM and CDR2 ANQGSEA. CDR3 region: CSVDRQGPTPNTGELFF. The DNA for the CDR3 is TGCAGCGTTGATCGACAGGGGCCGACCCCCAACACCGGGGAGCTGTTTTTT.

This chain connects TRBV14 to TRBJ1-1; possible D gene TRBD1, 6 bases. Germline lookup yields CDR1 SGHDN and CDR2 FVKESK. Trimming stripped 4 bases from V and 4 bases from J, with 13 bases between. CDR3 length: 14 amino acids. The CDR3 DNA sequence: TGTGCCAGCAGCCGGGACCTAGGGGGCACTGAAGCTTTCTTT. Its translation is CASSRDLGGTEAFF.

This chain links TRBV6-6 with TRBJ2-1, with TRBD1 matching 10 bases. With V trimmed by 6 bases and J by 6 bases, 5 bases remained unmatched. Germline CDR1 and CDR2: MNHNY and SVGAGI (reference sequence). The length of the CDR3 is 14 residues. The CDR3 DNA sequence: TGTGCCAGCAGACCCGGGACAGGGGCCAATGAGCAGTTCTTC. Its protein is CASRPGTGANEQFF.

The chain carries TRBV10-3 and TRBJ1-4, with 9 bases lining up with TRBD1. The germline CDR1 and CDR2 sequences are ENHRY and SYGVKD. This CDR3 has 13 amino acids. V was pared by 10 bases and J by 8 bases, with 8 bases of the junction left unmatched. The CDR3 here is CASRDREDEKLFF. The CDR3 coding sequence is TGTGCCAGCCGGGACAGGGAGGACGAAAAACTGTTTTTT.

The CDR3 is CAWSGNPGEAYGYTF. CDR3 sequence (DNA): TGTGCCTGGAGTGGAAACCCCGGGGAAGCCTATGGCTACACCTTC. This chain connects TRBV30 to TRBJ1-2, with no clear D. The CDR3 runs to 15 residues. V was clipped by 1 base and J by 4 bases, with 16 bases between them. Looked up from germline, CDR1 is GTSNPN and CDR2 is SVGIG (reference sequence).

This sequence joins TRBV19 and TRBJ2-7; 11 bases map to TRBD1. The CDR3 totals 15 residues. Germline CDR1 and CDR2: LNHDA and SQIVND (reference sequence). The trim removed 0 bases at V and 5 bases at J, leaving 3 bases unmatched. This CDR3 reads CASSIDRTGGHEQYF. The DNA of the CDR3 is TGTGCCAGTAGTATAGATCGGACAGGGGGCCACGAGCAGTACTTC. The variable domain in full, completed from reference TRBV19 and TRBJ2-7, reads DGGITQSPKYLFRKEGQNVTLSCEQNLNHDAMYWYRQDPGQGLRLIYYSQIVNDFQKGDIAEGYSVSREKKESFPLTVTSAQKNPTAFYLCASSIDRTGGHEQYFGPGTRLTVT.

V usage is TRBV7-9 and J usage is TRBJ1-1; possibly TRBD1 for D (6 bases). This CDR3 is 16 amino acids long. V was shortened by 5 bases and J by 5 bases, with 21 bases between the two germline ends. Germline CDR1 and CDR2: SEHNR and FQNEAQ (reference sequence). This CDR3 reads CASSERGGKEKTEAFF. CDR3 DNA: TGTGCCAGCAGCGAGAGGGGGGGCAAGGAGAAAACTGAAGCTTTCTTT.

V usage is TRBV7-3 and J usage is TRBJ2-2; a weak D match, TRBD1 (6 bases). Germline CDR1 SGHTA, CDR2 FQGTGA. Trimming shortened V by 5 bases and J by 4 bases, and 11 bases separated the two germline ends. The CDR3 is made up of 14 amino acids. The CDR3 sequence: CASSTGTSTGELFF. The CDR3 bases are TGTGCCAGCAGCACCGGGACAAGCACCGGGGAGCTGTTTTTT.

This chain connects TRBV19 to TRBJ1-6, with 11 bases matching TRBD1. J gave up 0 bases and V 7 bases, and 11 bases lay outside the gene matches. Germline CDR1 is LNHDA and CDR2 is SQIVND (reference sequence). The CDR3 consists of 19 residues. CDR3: CASTGGRTGGASYNSPLHF. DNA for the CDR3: TGTGCCAGTACCGGAGGAAGGACAGGGGGCGCCTCCTATAATTCACCCCTCCACTTT.

The CDR3 DNA reads TGTGCCACCAGCAGATCCACAGGGGGCCCCACTGAAGCTTTCTTT. Its protein product is CATSRSTGGPTEAFF. This chain links TRBV15 with TRBJ1-1; 9 nucleotides align to TRBD1. There are 15 residues in the CDR3. Germline CDR1 reads LNHNV; CDR2 reads YYDKDF (reference sequence). Germline trimming cut 2 bases from V and 4 bases from J; bases unmatched to any gene: 5.

In nucleotides, the CDR3 is TGTGCCAGCAGTTTAGACCTAGCGAACACCGGGGAGCTGTTTTTT. Amino acid sequence: CASSLDLANTGELFF. The chain carries TRBV6-5 and TRBJ2-2; unclear D gene. This CDR3 comprises 15 residues. CDR1 is MNHEY and CDR2 is SVGAGI in the germline V gene. V dropped 4 bases and J dropped 0 bases, with 9 bases sitting between them.